Each of the 22 T cell receptor beta chains below was sequenced from the same sample in a study of blood T cell repertoires in COVID-19. This table comes from immunoSEQ multiplex PCR, and its TCRdb copy is limited to in-frame clones, with some not included. The repertoire holds more than 150,000 clones, with around 80% as singletons. The sequencing input was peripheral blood. These receptors all stem from a woman older than 75 with active or convalescent COVID-19.

This clone was counted only a few times. The chain couples TRBV6-5 to TRBJ1-2; 7 nucleotides align to TRBD1. The CDR3 runs 14 residues. Germline trimming cut 8 bases from V and 0 bases from J; bases unmatched to any gene: 6. CDR1 is MNHEY and CDR2 is SVGAGI in the germline V gene. CDR3 residues: CASALGGSNYGYTF. The CDR3 region has the DNA TGTGCCAGCGCTCTAGGGGGCTCTAACTATGGCTACACCTTC.

The rearrangement joins TRBV4-2 to TRBJ1-6; the D is unclear. Germline V gives CDR1 LGHNA, CDR2 YNFKEQ. Trimming stripped 3 bases from V and 0 bases from J, with 18 bases between. CDR3 length: 19 amino acids. The CDR3 bases are TGTGCCAGCAGCCACGGGGAGCCATACAAAGGCTCCTATAATTCACCCCTCCACTTT. Protein: CASSHGEPYKGSYNSPLHF.

V gene TRBV29-1 combines with J gene TRBJ1-4; D remains ambiguous. Looked up from germline, CDR1 is SQVTM and CDR2 is ANQGSEA. The CDR3 runs 12 residues. Trimming removed 7 bases at V and 5 bases at J, with 11 bases between. The CDR3 spells CSGGEGNEKLFF. The DNA for the CDR3 is TGCAGCGGCGGGGAGGGCAATGAAAAACTGTTTTTT.

A few counts support this clone. The chain uses TRBV2 and TRBJ2-7, with TRBD2 identical over 7 bases. In germline, CDR1 is SNHLY, CDR2 FYNNEI. CDR3 length equals 12 residues. J was trimmed by 6 bases and V by 8 bases; bases with no gene match: 7. The CDR3 coding sequence is TGTGCCAGCCGGTGGGGCGGGGGCGAGCAGTACTTC. It yields the protein CASRWGGGEQYF.

The chain uses TRBV14 and TRBJ2-7, with D maybe TRBD2 (6 bases). Germline-derived CDR1 and CDR2 are SGHDN and FVKESK. Deletions cut 5 bases from V and 1 base from J, with 12 bases between. This CDR3 region has 14 residues. CDR3: CASSRWGRSYEQYF. Written as DNA, the CDR3 is TGTGCCAGCAGCAGGTGGGGGAGGTCCTACGAGCAGTACTTC.

J is TRBJ1-6 and V is TRBV4-1; D is perhaps TRBD1 (6 bases). CDR3 length equals 16 residues. Germline V CDR1 and CDR2: MGHRA, YSYEKL. V was clipped by 1 base and J by 6 bases, with 13 bases between them. CDR3 loop: CASSQVAGAGNSPLHF. The CDR3 coding sequence is TGCGCCAGCAGCCAAGTTGCGGGGGCCGGTAATTCACCCCTCCACTTT.

Only one count was recorded for this clone. This chain uses TRBV10-3 with TRBJ2-1; D not certain. V lost 2 bases and J lost 4, with 15 bases in between. Germline CDR1 ENHRY, CDR2 SYGVKD. This CDR3 has 16 residues. CDR3 in DNA: TGTGCCATCAGTGAGCATCGAGGTGACGGGTACAATGAGCAGTTCTTC. It specifies CAISEHRGDGYNEQFF.

This chain connects TRBV28 to TRBJ1-1; D is unresolved. Trimming pared 7 bases from V and 1 base from J, leaving 13 bases between. Per the germline V gene, CDR1 is MDHEN and CDR2 is SYDVKM. CDR3 size: 14 residues. DNA of the CDR3: TGTGCCAGCACCCTTGGGAGGAGGAACACTGAAGCTTTCTTT. Residues: CASTLGRRNTEAFF. Drawing the rest from reference TRBV28 and TRBJ1-1, the complete variable domain is DVKVTQSSRYLVKRTGEKVFLECVQDMDHENMFWYRQDPGLGLRLIYFSYDVKMKEKGDIPEGYSVSREKKERFSLILESASTNQTSMYLCASTLGRRNTEAFFGQGTRLTVV.

The V gene is TRBV19, the J gene TRBJ1-1, with no clear D. Germline CDR1 and CDR2: LNHDA and SQIVND (reference sequence). Trimming left V 3 bases short and J 6 bases short, with 11 bases between. The CDR3 runs to 13 residues. The CDR3 DNA sequence: TGTGCCAGTAGTATTTCCGGTATGCCTGAAGCTTTCTTT. This encodes CASSISGMPEAFF.

V usage is TRBV7-2 and J usage is TRBJ2-7; no definite D call. The CDR3 spans 14 residues. Germline assignment: CDR1 SGHTA and CDR2 FQGNSA. V lost 1 base and J 3 bases, leaving 10 bases between the germline ends. The CDR3 region has the DNA TGTGCCAGCAGCTTAGGGGCAGCCTACTACGAGCAGTACTTC. Amino acid sequence: CASSLGAAYYEQYF.

The chain carries TRBV3-1 (or the pseudogene TRBV3-2) and TRBJ2-6; D may be TRBD2 (6 bases). The CDR3 has 17 residues. V lost 4 bases and J 4 bases, leaving 17 bases between the germline ends. Germline V gene data show CDR1 as LGHDT and CDR2 as YNNKEL (reference sequence). For the CDR3, the DNA is TGTGCCAGCAGCCTGTCGTCGGAGGGGCCCGGGGCCAACGTCCTGACTTTC. It is translated as CASSLSSEGPGANVLTF.

The CDR3 nucleotides read TGTGCCAGTAAGTGGGGGACACAAAACCCGAACACTGAAGCTTTCTTT. Its translation is CASKWGTQNPNTEAFF. The chain uses TRBV19 and TRBJ1-1; possibly TRBD1 for D (6 bases). The V and J ends lost 7 bases and 1 base respectively, with 19 bases between them. Germline V lookup: CDR1 LNHDA, CDR2 SQIVND (reference sequence). The CDR3 loop spans 16 amino acids.

V and J are TRBV15 and TRBJ2-7, with a weak D call TRBD1 (5 bases). The V end lost 5 bases, the J end lost 0 bases, and 11 bases lay between the germline ends. Germline V lookup: CDR1 LNHNV, CDR2 YYDKDF (reference sequence). The CDR3 runs to 14 residues. This CDR3 reads CATSWQGSSYEQYF. CDR3 nucleotides: TGTGCCACCAGCTGGCAGGGATCCTCCTACGAGCAGTACTTC.

The J gene is TRBJ1-1, the V gene TRBV2; tentatively, D is TRBD1 (5 bases). V was shortened by 4 bases and J by 5 bases, with 8 bases between the two germline ends. Germline V CDR1 and CDR2: SNHLY, FYNNEI. The CDR3 sequence is 12 residues long. Here the CDR3 DNA reads TGTGCCAGCAGTGTGGGGGGGACTGAAGCTTTCTTT. Encoded protein: CASSVGGTEAFF.

A few counts support this clone. The V call is TRBV3-1 (or the pseudogene TRBV3-2), the J call TRBJ2-1; D not resolved. CDR3 length equals 17 residues. V lost 0 bases, J lost 3 bases, and 15 bases lay in between. Germline-derived CDR1 and CDR2 are LGHDT and YNNKEL (reference sequence). The CDR3 DNA is TGTGCCAGCAGCCAAGATGGTGCGGTTGCCGTCTACAATGAGCAGTTCTTC. The encoded protein is CASSQDGAVAVYNEQFF.

J is TRBJ1-1 and V is TRBV6-5; tentative D call: TRBD1 (6 bases). Germline loops: CDR1 MNHEY, CDR2 SVGAGI. The CDR3 is made up of 15 amino acids. V shed 6 bases and J shed 4 bases, with 18 bases lying between them. This CDR3 is CASREVGGHLTEAFF. CDR3 sequence (DNA): TGTGCCAGCAGGGAGGTCGGGGGGCATCTCACTGAAGCTTTCTTT.

The rearrangement links TRBV2 to TRBJ1-1; tentatively, D is TRBD1 (5 bases). V was trimmed by 6 bases and J by 2 bases, leaving 13 bases between them. The CDR3 covers 14 residues. The germline V gene encodes CDR1 SNHLY and CDR2 FYNNEI. In DNA, the CDR3 is TGTGCCAGCAGAAGGACATTATTAAACACTGAAGCTTTCTTT. It specifies CASRRTLLNTEAFF.

The chain has TRBV28 and TRBJ1-2, with D perhaps TRBD1 (6 bases). CDR1 and CDR2 (germline): MDHEN, SYDVKM. Trimming left V 2 bases short and J 2 bases short, with 12 bases between. The CDR3 spans 15 residues. CDR3 loop: CASSLAWTENYGYTF. Here the CDR3 DNA reads TGTGCCAGCAGTTTAGCATGGACAGAGAACTATGGCTACACCTTC.

This chain links TRBV7-2 with TRBJ2-1, with D unclear. The CDR3 runs to 12 residues. The germline V gene encodes CDR1 SGHTA and CDR2 FQGNSA. With 8 bases removed from V and 16 bases from J, the gap between germline ends came to 21 bases. CDR3 DNA: TGTGCCAGCCCGCCCAAACGAGCATTTGATTTCTTC. It is translated as CASPPKRAFDFF.

V usage is TRBV2 and J usage is TRBJ1-4, with TRBD1 matching 10 bases. The CDR3 runs to 15 residues. Looked up from germline, CDR1 is SNHLY and CDR2 is FYNNEI. J was trimmed by 7 bases and V by 4 bases; bases with no gene match: 6. DNA of the CDR3: TGTGCCAGCAGTGCCCTGACAGGGGGCGGTGAAAAACTGTTTTTT. Its translation is CASSALTGGGEKLFF.

V usage is TRBV5-1 and J usage is TRBJ2-7; TRBD1 matches 9 bases. J was trimmed by 5 bases and V by 0 bases; bases with no gene match: 12. This CDR3 contains 17 residues. Per the germline V gene, CDR1 is SGHRS and CDR2 is YFSETQ. CDR3 loop: CASSLVRHRDRDHEQYF. Written as DNA, the CDR3 is TGCGCCAGCAGCTTGGTAAGACACCGGGACAGGGACCACGAGCAGTACTTC.

The chain employs TRBV7-8 and TRBJ2-2; a weak D match, TRBD2 (6 bases). CDR3 length: 16 residues. V lost 6 bases and J lost 4, with 18 bases in between. Per germline, CDR1 SGHVS and CDR2 FQNEAQ. The CDR3 region is CASRGPGSGPTGELFF. The CDR3 DNA reads as TGTGCCAGCAGGGGCCCTGGCAGCGGGCCCACCGGGGAGCTGTTTTTT.